This T cell receptor (beta chain) was retrieved from a study of T cell clonotyping in hematopoietic cell transplantation. Study-level findings and limits: At the given depth, recipient repertoires were over 97% de novo clonotypes.

With respect to this clone: Its antigen is unknown.

The CDR3 runs 16 residues. The V and J ends lost 5 bases and 4 bases, in that order; junction bases with no gene match: 13. In germline, CDR1 is LNHDA, CDR2 SQIVND (reference sequence). The data were produced by immunoSEQ multiplex PCR, yet TCRdb's version contains in-frame clones alone and is incomplete. The sample has roughly 29,000 clones, around 90% seen once; the top ten hold about 11%. V and J are TRBV19 and TRBJ1-1, with 7 bases identical to TRBD1. This sample comprised PBMCs, obtained 100 days after allogeneic stem cell transplant. The sequence came from a female patient aged 45-65 years who had an allogeneic stem cell transplant from a related donor, so the T cells may come from the graft donor. Some clones in this sample may be carry-over from other donors' samples. CDR3 bases: TGTGCCAGTAGTGCCACACAGGGGCCCACGGGCACTGAAGCTTTCTTT. It translates to CASSATQGPTGTEAFF.